These 25 T cell receptor beta chains came from one sample sequenced in a study of T cell repertoires in cytomegalovirus infection. TCRdb re-called the reads with MiXCR, one entry per CDR3 protein. The sample yields roughly 500,000 distinct CDR3 sequences, over 9% seen once. Sequenced: PBMCs. The source is a human donor in good health (CMV status not recorded). Some clones in this sample may be carry-over from other donors' samples.

Many counts were recorded for this clonotype. A much larger clone sits a single nucleotide away, making a read error possible. Written as DNA, the CDR3 is TGTGCCAGCAGCTTACAGGGGAACGCTGAAGCTTTCTTT. Protein sequence: CASSLQGNAEAFF. The chain has TRBV11-3 and TRBJ1-1; D may be TRBD1 (6 bases). Germline CDR1 is SGHNT and CDR2 is YENEEA. This CDR3 region has 13 residues. The whole variable domain, filled in from reference TRBV11-3 and TRBJ1-1, reads EAGVVQSPRYKIIEKKQPVAFWCNPISGHNTLYWYLQNLGQGPELLIRYENEEAVDDSQLPKDRFSAERLKGVDSTLKIQPAELGDSAVYLCASSLQGNAEAFFGQGTRLTVV.

This clonotype was observed at least ten times. The CDR3 bases are TGTGCCAGCAGCTTAGCGCCTCCAGGGGTCAATCAGCCCCAGCATTTT. Protein: CASSLAPPGVNQPQHF. V is TRBV7-9 and J is TRBJ1-5, with TRBD1 as a possible D gene (6 bases). Per the germline V gene, CDR1 is SEHNR and CDR2 is FQNEAQ (reference sequence). There are 16 residues in the CDR3. With 0 bases removed from V and 3 bases from J, the gap between germline ends came to 12 bases.

For this clonotype: A read error may explain this, as a much larger clone is one base away. The rearrangement joins TRBV6-2 or TRBV6-3 to TRBJ2-1; 8 bases are shared with TRBD2. The J segment lost 4 bases and the V segment lost 0 bases, leaving 2 bases of the junction unmatched. The germline V gene encodes CDR1 MNHEY and CDR2 SVGEGT. The CDR3 runs to 15 residues. CDR3 sequence reads: CASSYSRGVYNEQFF. The CDR3 nucleotides are TGTGCCAGCAGTTACTCGCGGGGGGTTTACAATGAGCAGTTCTTC.

This clonotype was counted ten times or more. V and J are TRBV5-4 and TRBJ2-1; D is undetermined. This CDR3 has 13 amino acids. CDR1 and CDR2 from the germline V gene are SGHNT and YYREEE (reference sequence). Trimming took 4 bases from V and 4 from J, leaving 9 bases between them. CDR3 loop: CASSPNLYNEQFF. The CDR3 region has the DNA TGTGCCAGCAGCCCGAACTTGTACAATGAGCAGTTCTTC.

As concerns this clonotype: The junction departs from germline at one end; a sequencing error may be responsible. The chain recombines TRBV11-2 with TRBJ1-2; D gene uncertain. Germline values: CDR1 SGHAT, CDR2 FQNNGV. The CDR3 is 15 residues long. DNA of the CDR3: TGTGCCAGCAGCGTAGAGGACCGCCGTAACTATGGCTACACCTTC. The encoded protein is CASSVEDRRNYGYTF. Supplemented by reference TRBV11-2 and TRBJ1-2, the full variable domain reads EAGVAQSPRYKIIEKRQSVAFWCNPISGHATLYWYQQILGQGPKLLIQFQNNGVVDDSQLPKDRFSAERLKGVDSTLKIQPAKLEDSAVYLCASSVEDRRNYGYTFGSGTRLTVV.

The chain joins TRBV5-1 to TRBJ2-1; 7 positions agree with TRBD2. Germline lookup yields CDR1 SGHRS and CDR2 YFSETQ. CDR3 length: 13 residues. J was trimmed by 10 bases and V by 0 bases; bases with no gene match: 4. Here the CDR3 reads CASSLGGGREQFF. The DNA of the CDR3 is TGCGCCAGCAGCTTGGGGGGGGGAAGAGAGCAGTTCTTC. Variable domain in full (rest from reference TRBV5-1 and TRBJ2-1): KAGVTQTPRYLIKTRGQQVTLSCSPISGHRSVSWYQQTPGQGLQFLFEYFSETQRNKGNFPGRFSGRQFSNSRSEMNVSTLELGDSALYLCASSLGGGREQFFGPGTRLTVL.

This clonotype was counted ten times or more. The CDR3 sequence: CASSPPNSQETQYF. The CDR3 bases are TGTGCCAGCTCACCACCGAACAGTCAAGAGACCCAGTACTTC. This chain links TRBV18 with TRBJ2-5; D is undetermined. V was trimmed by 0 bases and J by 2 bases, leaving 7 bases between them. This CDR3 is built from 14 residues. The germline CDR1 and CDR2 sequences are KGHSH and LQKENI. The full variable domain, in which reference TRBV18 and TRBJ2-5 provide the parts outside the CDR3, is NAGVMQNPRHLVRRRGQEARLRCSPMKGHSHVYWYRQLPEEGLKFMVYLQKENIIDESGMPKERFSAEFPKEGPSILRIQQVVRGDSAAYFCASSPPNSQETQYFGPGTRLLVL.

This clonotype was recorded at least ten times. This chain joins TRBV6-5 and TRBJ1-6, with D perhaps TRBD1 (6 bases). There are 14 residues in the CDR3. V was clipped by 10 bases and J by 7 bases, with 17 bases between them. The V gene's germline CDR1 is MNHEY and CDR2 SVGAGI. CDR3 DNA: TGTGCCACCGCCTACGGGACAAAGAATTCACCCCTCCACTTT. This gives the protein CATAYGTKNSPLHF.

A word on this clonotype: This could be a read error, since a much larger clone is one nucleotide away. The final CDR3 position lacks the conserved phenylalanine or tryptophan, pointing to a likely read error. The rearrangement uses TRBV12-3 or TRBV12-4 and TRBJ2-5; no clear D. CDR3 size: 12 residues. Trimming removed 3 bases from V and 5 bases from J, with 7 bases in between. The chain's CDR3 is CASSFLGETQYL. The CDR3 nucleotides read TGTGCCAGCAGTTTCCTCGGGGAGACCCAGTACTTG.

This sequence joins TRBV20-1 and TRBJ1-3; 7 nucleotides match TRBD1. The germline gives CDR1 DFQATT, CDR2 SNEGSKA (reference sequence). V was pared by 0 bases and J by 3 bases, with 2 bases of the junction left unmatched. CDR3 length equals 14 residues. The CDR3 bases are TGCAGTGCTAGAGACGACAGGGTTGGAAACACCATATATTTT. Its protein product is CSARDDRVGNTIYF.

The table lists this clonotype with many counts. This chain connects TRBV11-2 to TRBJ2-1; D ambiguous. CDR3 length equals 15 residues. Germline V gene data show CDR1 as SGHAT and CDR2 as FQNNGV. V was clipped by 1 base and J by 4 bases, with 11 bases between them. The CDR3 coding sequence is TGTGCCAGCAGCTTAGCCAGTCCCCCTTACAATGAGCAGTTCTTC. It codes for CASSLASPPYNEQFF.

This clonotype was counted many times. CDR3 amino acids: CASSLSQGSNQPQHF. The CDR3 nucleotides are TGTGCCAGCAGCTTATCACAGGGTAGCAATCAGCCCCAGCATTTT. J is TRBJ1-5 and V is TRBV7-8, with D maybe TRBD1 (6 bases). The germline V and J ends were trimmed by 2 bases and 0 bases, with 8 bases remaining between them. The CDR3 consists of 15 residues. CDR1 is SGHVS, CDR2 FQNEAQ, per germline.

This clonotype has at least ten counts. J is TRBJ2-3 and V is TRBV2; D unclear. The CDR3 sequence is 14 residues long. The germline V gene has CDR1 SNHLY and CDR2 FYNNEI. The V gene lost 6 bases and the J gene lost 1 base, with 11 bases spanning the gap. The CDR3 bases are TGTGCCAGCAGCTGGACGATCCGCACAGATACGCAGTATTTT. Its protein product is CASSWTIRTDTQYF.

This rearrangement joins TRBV3-1 to TRBJ1-1; possibly TRBD1 for D (5 bases). The CDR3 length is 13 residues. Trimming took 5 bases from V and 7 from J, leaving 14 bases between them. Germline CDR1 LGHDT, CDR2 YNNKEL (reference sequence). The CDR3 bases are TGTGCCAGCAGCGTGAGGGGATTCGGTGAAGCTTTCTTT. Translating it yields CASSVRGFGEAFF.

The chain carries TRBV29-1 and TRBJ2-1; the D gene could be TRBD1 or TRBD2 (5 bases each). Per the germline V gene, CDR1 is SQVTM and CDR2 is ANQGSEA. This CDR3 has 10 amino acids. The CDR3 nucleotides read TGCAGTGCCTGGGGGAATGAGCAGTTCTTC. As protein: CSAWGNEQFF.

This clonotype came up many times. The rearrangement links TRBV15 to TRBJ2-7; 14 nucleotides agree with TRBD2. Germline assignment: CDR1 LNHNV and CDR2 YYDKDF (reference sequence). Trimming cost V 5 bases and J 4 bases; bases outside gene matches: 4. CDR3 size: 15 residues. CDR3 sequence: CATSGGTSGGYEQYF. Written as DNA, the CDR3 is TGTGCCACCAGCGGAGGGACTAGCGGGGGTTACGAGCAGTACTTC.

The chain is built from TRBV12-5 and TRBJ2-5, with D hard to call. The CDR3 covers 14 residues. V gave up 1 base and J gave up 0 bases, with 6 bases separating them. CDR1 and CDR2 (germline): LGHNT, FRNRAP. As DNA, the CDR3 is TGTGCTAGTGGTTTGGGCAGGAACCAAGAGACCCAGTACTTC. The encoded protein is CASGLGRNQETQYF. The full variable domain, completed using reference TRBV12-5 and TRBJ2-5, is DARVTQTPRHKVTEMGQEVTMRCQPILGHNTVFWYRQTMMQGLELLAYFRNRAPLDDSGMPKDRFSAEMPDATLATLKIQPSEPRDSAVYFCASGLGRNQETQYFGPGTRLLVL.

The table lists this clonotype with many counts. One end of the junction varies from germline; a read error may be responsible. This chain connects TRBV7-7 to TRBJ2-1; TRBD1 matches 12 bases. Per germline, CDR1 SSHAT and CDR2 FNYEAQ (reference sequence). The CDR3 runs 15 residues. CDR3 amino acids: CASSSGTGGKNEQFF. CDR3 bases: TGTGCTAGCAGCTCCGGGACAGGGGGCAAGAATGAGCAGTTCTTC. Drawing the rest from reference TRBV7-7 and TRBJ2-1, the complete variable domain is GAGVSQSPRYKVTKRGQDVTLRCDPISSHATLYWYQQALGQGPEFLTYFNYEAQPDKSGLPSDRFSAERPEGSISTLTIQRTEQRDSAMYRCASSSGTGGKNEQFFGPGTRLTVL.

This clonotype has just a few counts. This chain connects TRBV7-9 to TRBJ2-7, with D perhaps being TRBD1 or TRBD2 (5 bases each). V was clipped by 3 bases and J by 7 bases, with 16 bases between them. From germline, CDR1 is SEHNR and CDR2 FQNEAQ (reference sequence). This CDR3 is built from 14 residues. The CDR3 DNA is TGTGCCAGCAGCTTGGATTCGGGGCGAGGGGAGCAGTACTTC. Its protein product is CASSLDSGRGEQYF.

The chain recombines TRBV20-1 with TRBJ2-5, with D unresolved. V lost 0 bases and J lost 2, with 7 bases in between. Germline CDR1 and CDR2: DFQATT and SNEGSKA (reference sequence). CDR3 size: 13 residues. The CDR3 sequence is CSARDPEQETQYF. The CDR3 nucleotides read TGCAGTGCTAGAGATCCAGAGCAAGAGACCCAGTACTTC.

This clonotype was seen many times. The J gene is TRBJ2-1, the V gene TRBV2, with 10 bases identical to TRBD2. Germline V gives CDR1 SNHLY, CDR2 FYNNEI. J lost 9 bases, V lost 5 bases, and 7 bases had no gene match. The CDR3 totals 14 residues. As DNA, the CDR3 is TGTGCCAGCAGTTCTGTAAGACTAGCGGGTGAGCAGTTCTTC. This translates into CASSSVRLAGEQFF. Full variable domain (missing parts from reference TRBV2 and TRBJ2-1): EPEVTQTPSHQVTQMGQEVILRCVPISNHLYFYWYRQILGQKVEFLVSFYNNEISEKSEIFDDQFSVERPDGSNFTLKIRSTKLEDSAMYFCASSSVRLAGEQFFGPGTRLTVL.

The chain is built from TRBV20-1 and TRBJ1-6; D may be TRBD1 (5 bases). The germline CDR1 and CDR2 sequences are DFQATT and SNEGSKA (reference sequence). V was clipped by 0 bases and J by 7 bases, with 16 bases between them. This CDR3 contains 16 residues. The CDR3 loop is CSAREGASRGNSPLHF. The DNA of the CDR3 is TGCAGTGCTAGAGAAGGGGCGTCCCGTGGAAATTCACCCCTCCACTTT.

This clonotype appeared many times. The chain joins TRBV6-1 to TRBJ2-5; weak D call: TRBD2 (7 bases). Germline lookup yields CDR1 MNHNS and CDR2 SASEGT. V was clipped by 7 bases and J by 2 bases, with 17 bases between them. The CDR3 has 15 amino acids. CDR3 region: CASKPGGGPQETQYF. CDR3 nucleotides: TGTGCCAGCAAACCTGGGGGGGGGCCGCAAGAGACCCAGTACTTC.

There are many counts of this clonotype. The chain links TRBV7-2 to TRBJ1-1; D is unclear. The CDR3 is 18 residues long. Trimming removed 3 bases at V and 3 bases at J, with 23 bases between. Germline V gene sequence: CDR1 SGHTA, CDR2 FQGNSA. DNA for the CDR3: TGTGCCAGCAGCTTTCTCCTAGGACTGCGTAATGGGGACACTGAAGCTTTCTTT. Translation gives CASSFLLGLRNGDTEAFF.

The table lists this clonotype with many counts. This chain joins TRBV11-1 and TRBJ2-7, with 8 bases lining up with TRBD2. Germline loops: CDR1 SGHAT, CDR2 FQDESV (reference sequence). The CDR3 runs to 16 residues. The junction had 10 bases not matched to a gene; V was cut back by 5 bases and J by 1 base. In DNA form, the CDR3 reads TGTGCCAGCAGCCTCCGGGGGGGGGACCTGTCCTACGAGCAGTACTTC. Its translation is CASSLRGGDLSYEQYF.